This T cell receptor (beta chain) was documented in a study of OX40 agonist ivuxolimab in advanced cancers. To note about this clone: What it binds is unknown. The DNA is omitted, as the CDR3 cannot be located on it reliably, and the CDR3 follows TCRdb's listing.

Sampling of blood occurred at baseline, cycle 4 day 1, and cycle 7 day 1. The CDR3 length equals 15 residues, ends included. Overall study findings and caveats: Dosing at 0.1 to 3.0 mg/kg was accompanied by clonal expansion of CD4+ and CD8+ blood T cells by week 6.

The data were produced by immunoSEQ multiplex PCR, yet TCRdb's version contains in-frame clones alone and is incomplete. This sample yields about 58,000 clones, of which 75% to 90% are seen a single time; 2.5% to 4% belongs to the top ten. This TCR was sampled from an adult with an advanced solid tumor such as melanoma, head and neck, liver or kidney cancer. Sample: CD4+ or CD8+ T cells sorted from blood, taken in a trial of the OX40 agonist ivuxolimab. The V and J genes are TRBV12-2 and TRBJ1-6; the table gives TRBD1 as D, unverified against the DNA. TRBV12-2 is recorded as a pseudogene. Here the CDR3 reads CASRLIVAGGSPLHF.